This T cell receptor (beta chain) was sequenced in a study of liver allograft versus peripheral blood T cells. Study at large: Recipients' peripheral blood T cell receptor repertoires were compared with those in transplanted livers.

Each CDR3 protein is one row after TCRdb ran MiXCR on the reads. Here the sample spans about 13,000 distinct CDR3 sequences, about 18% being singletons. Whole-study results and caveats: Repertoires of T cell receptors that resided inside liver allografts reportedly differed from those in peripheral blood.

CDR3 length: 13 amino acids. Trimming stripped 4 bases from V and 4 bases from J, with 13 bases between. In germline, CDR1 is SQVTM, CDR2 ANQGSEA. Points on this clonotype: What it binds is unknown.

This chain links TRBV29-1 with TRBJ2-5; D ambiguous. This receptor was taken from a human patient who had a liver transplant. The graft donor may account for some of the T cells. In DNA, the CDR3 is TGCAGCGTTGTTGTTATCTTTGGAGAGACCCAGTACTTC. Translated: CSVVVIFGETQYF.